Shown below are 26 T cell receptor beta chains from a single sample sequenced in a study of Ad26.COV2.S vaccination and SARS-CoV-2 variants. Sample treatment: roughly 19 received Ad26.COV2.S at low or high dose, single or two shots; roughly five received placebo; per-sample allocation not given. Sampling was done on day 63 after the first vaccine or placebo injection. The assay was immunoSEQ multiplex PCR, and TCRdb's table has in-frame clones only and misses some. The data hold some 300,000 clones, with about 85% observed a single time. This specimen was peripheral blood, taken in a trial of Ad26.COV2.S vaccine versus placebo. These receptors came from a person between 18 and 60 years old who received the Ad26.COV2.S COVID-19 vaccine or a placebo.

DNA for the CDR3: TGTGCCAGCAGTTCGGGACGGCGCGGGAACACAGATACGCAGTATTTT. Translating gives CASSSGRRGNTDTQYF. The chain is built from TRBV28 and TRBJ2-3; weak D call: TRBD2 (6 bases). There are 16 residues in the CDR3. Looked up from germline, CDR1 is MDHEN and CDR2 is SYDVKM. With 4 bases removed from V and 2 bases from J, the gap between germline ends came to 16 bases.

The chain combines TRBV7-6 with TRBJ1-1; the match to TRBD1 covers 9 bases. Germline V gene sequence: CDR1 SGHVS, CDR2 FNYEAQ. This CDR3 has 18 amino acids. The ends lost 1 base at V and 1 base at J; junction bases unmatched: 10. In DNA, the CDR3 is TGTGCCAGCAGCTTAGAATCAGGATACAGGGGGCGGAACACTGAAGCTTTCTTT. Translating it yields CASSLESGYRGRNTEAFF.

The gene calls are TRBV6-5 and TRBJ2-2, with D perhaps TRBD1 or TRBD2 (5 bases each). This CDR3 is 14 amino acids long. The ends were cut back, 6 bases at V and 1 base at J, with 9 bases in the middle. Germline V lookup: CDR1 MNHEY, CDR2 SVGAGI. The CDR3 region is CASRRGLNTGELFF. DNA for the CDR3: TGTGCCAGCAGGAGGGGATTGAACACCGGGGAGCTGTTTTTT.

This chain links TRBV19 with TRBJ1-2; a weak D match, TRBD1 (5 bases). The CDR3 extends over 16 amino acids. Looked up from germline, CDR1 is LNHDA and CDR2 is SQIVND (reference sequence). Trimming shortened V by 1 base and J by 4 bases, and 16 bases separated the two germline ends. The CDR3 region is CASSIATGTAGYGYTF. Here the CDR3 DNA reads TGTGCCAGTAGTATAGCGACCGGGACGGCGGGCTATGGCTACACCTTC.

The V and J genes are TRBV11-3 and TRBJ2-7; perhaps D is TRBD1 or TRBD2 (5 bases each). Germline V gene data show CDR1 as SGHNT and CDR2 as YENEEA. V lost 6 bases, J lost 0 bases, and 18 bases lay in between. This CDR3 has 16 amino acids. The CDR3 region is CASSFRGTVSSYEQYF. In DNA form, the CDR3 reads TGTGCCAGCAGTTTTCGAGGGACGGTAAGCTCCTACGAGCAGTACTTC. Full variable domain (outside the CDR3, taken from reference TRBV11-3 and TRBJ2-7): EAGVVQSPRYKIIEKKQPVAFWCNPISGHNTLYWYLQNLGQGPELLIRYENEEAVDDSQLPKDRFSAERLKGVDSTLKIQPAELGDSAVYLCASSFRGTVSSYEQYFGPGTRLTVT.

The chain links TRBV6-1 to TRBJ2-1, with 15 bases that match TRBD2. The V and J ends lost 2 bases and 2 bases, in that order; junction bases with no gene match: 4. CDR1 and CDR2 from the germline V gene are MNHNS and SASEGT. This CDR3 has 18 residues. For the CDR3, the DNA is TGTGCCAGCAGTGAAAAGGGGACTAGCGGGGGGACCTACAATGAGCAGTTCTTC. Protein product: CASSEKGTSGGTYNEQFF.

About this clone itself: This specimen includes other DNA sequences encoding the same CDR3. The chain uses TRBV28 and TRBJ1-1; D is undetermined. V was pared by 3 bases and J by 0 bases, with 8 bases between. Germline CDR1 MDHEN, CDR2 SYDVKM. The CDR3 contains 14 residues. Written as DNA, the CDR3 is TGTGCCAGCAGTTTGGGTGGCATGAACACTGAAGCTTTCTTT. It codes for CASSLGGMNTEAFF.

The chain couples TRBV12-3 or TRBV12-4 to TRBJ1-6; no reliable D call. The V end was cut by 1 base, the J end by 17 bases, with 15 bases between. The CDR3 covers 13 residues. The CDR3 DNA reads TGTGCCAGCAGTTTAGGACCACAAGCGACGGTCCACTTT. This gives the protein CASSLGPQATVHF.

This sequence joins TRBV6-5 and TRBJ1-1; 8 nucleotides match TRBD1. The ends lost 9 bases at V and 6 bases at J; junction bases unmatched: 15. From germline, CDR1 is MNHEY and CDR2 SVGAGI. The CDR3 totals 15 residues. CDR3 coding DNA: TGTGCCAGTCGTATCACAGGGGGGTCGATTCCTGAAGCTTTCTTT. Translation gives CASRITGGSIPEAFF.

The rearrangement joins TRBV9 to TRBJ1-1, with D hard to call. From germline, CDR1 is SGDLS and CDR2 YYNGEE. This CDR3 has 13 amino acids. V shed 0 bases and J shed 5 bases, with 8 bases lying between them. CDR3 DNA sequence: TGTGCCAGCAGCGTAGAGGCGGGAACTGAAGCTTTCTTT. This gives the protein CASSVEAGTEAFF.

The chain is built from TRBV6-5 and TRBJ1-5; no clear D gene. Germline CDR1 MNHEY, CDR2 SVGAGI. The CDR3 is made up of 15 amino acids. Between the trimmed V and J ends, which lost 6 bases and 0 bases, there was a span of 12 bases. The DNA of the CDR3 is TGTGCCAGCAGCGACCGGTGGGATAGCAATCAGCCCCAGCATTTT. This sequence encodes CASSDRWDSNQPQHF.

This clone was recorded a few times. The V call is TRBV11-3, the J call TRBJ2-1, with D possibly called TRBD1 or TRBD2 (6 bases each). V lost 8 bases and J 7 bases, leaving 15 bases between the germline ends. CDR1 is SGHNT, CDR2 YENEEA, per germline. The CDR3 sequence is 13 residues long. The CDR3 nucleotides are TGTGCCAGCCGGGGGCCATCTACGAATGAGCAGTTCTTC. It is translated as CASRGPSTNEQFF.

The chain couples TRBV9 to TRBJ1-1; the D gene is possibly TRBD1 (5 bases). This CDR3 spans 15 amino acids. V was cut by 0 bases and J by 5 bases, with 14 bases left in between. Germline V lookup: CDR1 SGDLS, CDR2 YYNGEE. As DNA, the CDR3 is TGTGCCAGCAGCGTAGAAGGTCTGGGACGAACTGAAGCTTTCTTT. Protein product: CASSVEGLGRTEAFF.

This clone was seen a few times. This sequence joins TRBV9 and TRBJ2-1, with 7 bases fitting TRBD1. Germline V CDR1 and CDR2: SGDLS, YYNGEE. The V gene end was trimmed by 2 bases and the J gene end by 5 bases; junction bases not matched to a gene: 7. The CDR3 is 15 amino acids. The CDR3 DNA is TGTGCCAGCAGCGTGAGACCGGGACAGCACAATGAGCAGTTCTTC. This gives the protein CASSVRPGQHNEQFF.

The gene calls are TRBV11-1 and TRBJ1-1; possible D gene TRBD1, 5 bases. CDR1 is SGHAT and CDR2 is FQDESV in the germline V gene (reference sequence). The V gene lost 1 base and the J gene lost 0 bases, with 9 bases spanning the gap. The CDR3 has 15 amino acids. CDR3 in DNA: TGTGCCAGCAGCTTAGAAGGGACGGTGAACACTGAAGCTTTCTTT. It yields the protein CASSLEGTVNTEAFF.

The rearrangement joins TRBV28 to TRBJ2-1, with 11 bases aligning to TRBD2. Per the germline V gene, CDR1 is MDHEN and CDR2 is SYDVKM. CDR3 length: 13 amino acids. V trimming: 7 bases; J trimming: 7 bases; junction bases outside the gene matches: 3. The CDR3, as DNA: TGTGCCAGCATGACTAGCGGGGATAATGAGCAGTTCTTC. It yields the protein CASMTSGDNEQFF.

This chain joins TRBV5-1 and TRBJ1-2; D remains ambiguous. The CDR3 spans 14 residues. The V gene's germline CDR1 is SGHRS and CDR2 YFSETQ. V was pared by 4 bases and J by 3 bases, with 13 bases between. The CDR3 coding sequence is TGCGCCAGCAGCCGGGAGGTTGGGCACTATGGCTACACCTTC. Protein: CASSREVGHYGYTF.

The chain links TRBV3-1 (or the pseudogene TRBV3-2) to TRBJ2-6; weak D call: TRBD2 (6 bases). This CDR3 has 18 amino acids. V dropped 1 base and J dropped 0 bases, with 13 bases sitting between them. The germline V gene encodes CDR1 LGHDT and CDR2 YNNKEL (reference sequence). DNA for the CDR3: TGTGCCAGCAGCCAAGGGGCGGGGATCTTCTCTGGGGCCAACGTCCTGACTTTC. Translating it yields CASSQGAGIFSGANVLTF.

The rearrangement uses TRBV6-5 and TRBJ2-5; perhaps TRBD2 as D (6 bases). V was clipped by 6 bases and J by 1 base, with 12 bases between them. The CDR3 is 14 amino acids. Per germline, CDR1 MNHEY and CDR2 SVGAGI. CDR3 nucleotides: TGTGCCAGCAGCACCCAGGGAGGCCAAGAGACCCAGTACTTC. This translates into CASSTQGGQETQYF.

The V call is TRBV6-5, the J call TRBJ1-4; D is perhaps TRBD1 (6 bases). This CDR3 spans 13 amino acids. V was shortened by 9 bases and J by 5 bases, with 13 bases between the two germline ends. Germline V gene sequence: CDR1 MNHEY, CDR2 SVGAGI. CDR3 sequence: CARKSGANEKLFF. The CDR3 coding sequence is TGTGCCAGAAAATCGGGGGCGAATGAAAAACTGTTTTTT.

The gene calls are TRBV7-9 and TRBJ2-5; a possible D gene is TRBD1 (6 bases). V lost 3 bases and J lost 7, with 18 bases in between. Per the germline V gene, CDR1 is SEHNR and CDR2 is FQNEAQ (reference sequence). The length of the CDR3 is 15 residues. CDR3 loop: CASSFLGQRGGTQYF. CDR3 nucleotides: TGTGCCAGCAGCTTCCTCGGACAGCGAGGTGGGACCCAGTACTTC.

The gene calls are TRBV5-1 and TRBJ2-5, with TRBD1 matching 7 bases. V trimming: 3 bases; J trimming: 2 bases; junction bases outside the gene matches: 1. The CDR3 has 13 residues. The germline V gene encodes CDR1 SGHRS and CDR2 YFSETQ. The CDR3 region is CASSSGQQETQYF. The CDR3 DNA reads TGCGCCAGCAGCTCGGGACAGCAAGAGACCCAGTACTTC.

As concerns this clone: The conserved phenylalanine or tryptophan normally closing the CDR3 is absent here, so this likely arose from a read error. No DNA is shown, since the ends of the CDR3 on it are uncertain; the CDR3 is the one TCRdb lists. This CDR3 is CASSKVGLV. The V gene is TRBV21-1, the J gene TRBJ1-2. TRBV21-1 is an annotated pseudogene. The CDR3 has 9 amino acids, counting both end residues.

The CDR3 loop reads CASSRGTRGAEAFF. The CDR3 DNA sequence: TGTGCCAGCAGCCGAGGGACCCGGGGGGCTGAAGCTTTCTTT. The chain is built from TRBV9 and TRBJ1-1; D perhaps matches TRBD1 (5 bases). Germline CDR1 is SGDLS and CDR2 is YYNGEE. The V end lost 4 bases, the J end lost 6 bases, and 16 bases lay between the germline ends. The CDR3 has 14 amino acids.

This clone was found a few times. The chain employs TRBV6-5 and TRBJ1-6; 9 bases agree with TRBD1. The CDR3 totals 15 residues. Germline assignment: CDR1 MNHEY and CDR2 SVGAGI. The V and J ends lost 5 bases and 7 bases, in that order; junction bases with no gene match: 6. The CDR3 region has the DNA TGTGCCAGCAGTACAACGGGACAGGGCAATTCACCCCTCCACTTT. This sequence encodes CASSTTGQGNSPLHF.

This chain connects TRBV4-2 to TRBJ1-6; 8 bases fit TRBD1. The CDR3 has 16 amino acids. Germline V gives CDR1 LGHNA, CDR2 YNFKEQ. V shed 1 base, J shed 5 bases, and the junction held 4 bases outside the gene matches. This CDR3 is CASSQAGQGHNSPLHF. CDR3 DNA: TGTGCCAGCAGCCAAGCCGGACAGGGACATAATTCACCCCTCCACTTT.